These T cell receptor beta chains were read from a single sample in a study of cytomegalovirus exposure and HLA in healthy donors. Here immunoSEQ multiplex PCR was the method, and the copy in TCRdb shows in-frame clones only, minus some. Of 150,000 to 200,000 clones in the sample, 84% are singletons; the top ten hold 0.25% to 0.3%. Sequencing input: PBMCs. These receptors were taken from a boy younger than 18 in good health and CMV-seronegative. Each CDR3 is given with its conserved first and last residue. Fields, in order: J gene, clone size, V gene, D gene, CDR3 DNA, CDR3 protein. D genes are given only for firm matches. Size values are once, few and many counts, or a class for expanded clones, and some rows have none.

J: TRBJ1-1; size: .; V: TRBV6-5; D: .; DNA: TGTGCCAGCAGGTCAGGGATTGAAGCTTTCTTT; CDR3: CASRSGIEAFF
J: TRBJ1-3; size: .; V: TRBV5-6; D: TRBD1; DNA: TGTGCCAGCAGCTTGACAAACCCGGGACAGACAACTTTT; CDR3: CASSLTNPGQTTF
J: TRBJ1-2; size: once; V: TRBV7-9; D: .; DNA: TGTGCCAGCAGTCACAGAGGGACCCCTGGGAGGGATGGCTACACCTTC; CDR3: CASSHRGTPGRDGYTF
J: TRBJ1-2; size: .; V: TRBV7-2; D: TRBD1; DNA: TGTGCCAGCAGCTTAGGGGTCAGGGGGCTTGATGGCTACACCTTC; CDR3: CASSLGVRGLDGYTF
J: TRBJ2-5; size: .; V: TRBV6-1; D: TRBD1; DNA: TGTGCCAGCAGCCAGTGGACAGGGGAAGAGACCCAGTACTTC; CDR3: CASSQWTGEETQYF
J: TRBJ2-7; size: .; V: TRBV25-1; D: TRBD2; DNA: TGTGCCAGCAGTGTCGGCGGGGGGGCCTCCGAGCAGTACTTC; CDR3: CASSVGGGASEQYF
J: TRBJ2-3; size: .; V: TRBV6-6; D: TRBD2; DNA: TGTGCCAGCAGTCCCGGGAGGGGAGTCACAGATACGCAGTATTTT; CDR3: CASSPGRGVTDTQYF
J: TRBJ2-7; size: .; V: TRBV9; D: .; DNA: TGTGCCAGCAGCGGCGGGGTGAACTACGAGCAGTACTTC; CDR3: CASSGGVNYEQYF
J: TRBJ2-2; size: .; V: TRBV28; D: .; DNA: TGTGCCAGCAGTTCCTACCCAACCGGGGAGCTGTTTTTT; CDR3: CASSSYPTGELFF
J: TRBJ1-1; size: .; V: TRBV6-1; D: .; DNA: TGTGCCAGCCAACCGCAGGGGTTGACTGAAGCTTTCTTT; CDR3: CASQPQGLTEAFF
J: TRBJ2-2; size: .; V: TRBV11-1; D: .; DNA: TGTGCCAGCAGCGATCCGGGACACCTTACCGGGGAGCTGTTTTTT; CDR3: CASSDPGHLTGELFF
J: TRBJ1-2; size: .; V: TRBV2; D: TRBD1; DNA: TGTGCCAGCAGTGAAGTACATAGGGGACAGGGGTTAAACTATGGCTACACCTTC; CDR3: CASSEVHRGQGLNYGYTF
J: TRBJ2-1; size: .; V: TRBV21-1; D: .; DNA: TGTGCCAGTACCAGAGAGCAGTTCTTC; CDR3: CASTREQFF
J: TRBJ2-1; size: .; V: TRBV9; D: .; DNA: TGTGCCAGCAGCGTAGGACAGGTTTCCTACAATGAGCAGTTCTTC; CDR3: CASSVGQVSYNEQFF
J: TRBJ1-2; size: .; V: TRBV7-9; D: .; DNA: TGTGCCAGCAGCCTTGAGAATGCAGGGGCGCTTTATGGCTACACCTTC; CDR3: CASSLENAGALYGYTF
J: TRBJ1-1; size: .; V: TRBV4-3; D: TRBD1; DNA: TGCGCCAGCAGCCAAGGCCGGGACAGGGCCACTGAAGCTTTCTTT; CDR3: CASSQGRDRATEAFF
J: TRBJ2-3; size: .; V: TRBV29-1; D: .; DNA: TGCAGCGTTGTTGGTGTCCCGGGAGTGTCCTATAGCACAGATACGCAGTATTTT; CDR3: CSVVGVPGVSYSTDTQYF
J: TRBJ1-5; size: .; V: TRBV7-8; D: TRBD1; DNA: TGCGCCAGCAGCTTAACCGACAGGGGATGGGCTCAGCCCCAGCATTTT; CDR3: CASSLTDRGWAQPQHF
J: TRBJ2-1; size: .; V: TRBV25-1; D: TRBD2; DNA: TGTGCCAGCAGCCCCCGGGGGGTGATCAATGAGCAGTTCTTC; CDR3: CASSPRGVINEQFF
J: TRBJ2-5; size: .; V: TRBV6-4; D: TRBD2; DNA: TGTGCCAGCATTAGACTAGCGGGGGCCCCGCAAGAGACCCAGTACTTC; CDR3: CASIRLAGAPQETQYF
J: TRBJ2-3; size: .; V: TRBV11-1; D: .; DNA: TGTGCCAGCAGCTCCCGGGATACGCAGTATTTT; CDR3: CASSSRDTQYF
J: TRBJ2-5; size: .; V: TRBV30; D: .; DNA: TGTGCCTGGAGTCCCCAAGCCGCAGGTACCGAGACCCAGTACTTC; CDR3: CAWSPQAAGTETQYF